The entry below gives a single T cell receptor (beta chain) sequence along with its context. The V and J ends lost 9 bases and 1 base respectively, with 13 bases between them. Per the germline V gene, CDR1 is MNHEY and CDR2 is SMNVEV (reference sequence). CDR3 length equals 14 residues. The sample is drawn from a study of blood T cell repertoires in COVID-19. As for the study in general: The United States, Italy and Spain provided the acute and convalescent COVID-19 samples. The analysed material was cDNA or gDNA that came from T cells, B-cell-depleted T cells, or PBMCs.

Per the study methods: Cell counts per sample came from amplifying reference gene primers. Only in-frame clones appear in the TCRdb table, and some are missing; sequencing was by immunoSEQ multiplex PCR. V, J and clone size were drawn from that table, and D and trimming were deduced from the DNA. The sample lists 150,000 to 200,000 clones, around nine tenths occurring once. The chain couples TRBV27 to TRBJ2-1; weak D call: TRBD2 (6 bases). The specimen sequenced was peripheral blood. This sequence originates from a man in his late teens or twenties with active or convalescent COVID-19. The CDR3 coding sequence is TGTGCCAGTACACGGGGGATTTCCTACAATGAGCAGTTCTTC. Translation gives CASTRGISYNEQFF.